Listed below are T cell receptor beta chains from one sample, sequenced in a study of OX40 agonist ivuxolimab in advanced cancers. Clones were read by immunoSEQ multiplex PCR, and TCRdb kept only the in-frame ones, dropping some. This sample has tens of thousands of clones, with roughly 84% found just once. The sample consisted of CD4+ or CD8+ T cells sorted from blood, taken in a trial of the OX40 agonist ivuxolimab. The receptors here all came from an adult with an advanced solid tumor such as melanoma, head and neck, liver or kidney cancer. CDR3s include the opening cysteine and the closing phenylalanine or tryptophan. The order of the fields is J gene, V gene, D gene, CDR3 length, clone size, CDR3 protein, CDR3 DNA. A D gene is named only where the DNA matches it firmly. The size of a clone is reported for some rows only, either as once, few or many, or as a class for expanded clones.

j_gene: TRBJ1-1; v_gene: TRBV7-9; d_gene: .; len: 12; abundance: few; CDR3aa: CASSMTGTEAFF; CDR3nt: TGTGCCAGCAGCATGACGGGCACTGAAGCTTTCTTT
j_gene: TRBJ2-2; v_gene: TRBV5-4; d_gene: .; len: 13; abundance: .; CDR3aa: CASSYAVPGELFF; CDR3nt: TGTGCCAGCAGCTACGCTGTCCCCGGGGAGCTGTTTTTT
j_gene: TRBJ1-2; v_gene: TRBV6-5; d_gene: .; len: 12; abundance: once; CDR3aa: CASSSGPYGYTF; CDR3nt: TGTGCCAGCAGTTCCGGACCCTATGGCTACACCTTC
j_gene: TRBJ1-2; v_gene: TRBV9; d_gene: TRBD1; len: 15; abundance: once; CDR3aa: CASSVEPAGTVGYTF; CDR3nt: TGTGCCAGCAGCGTAGAGCCGGCCGGGACAGTCGGCTACACCTTC
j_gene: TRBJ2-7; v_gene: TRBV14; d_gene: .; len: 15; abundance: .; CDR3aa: CASSPTPGALYEQYF; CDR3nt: TGTGCCAGCAGCCCCACTCCGGGGGCGCTTTACGAGCAGTACTTC
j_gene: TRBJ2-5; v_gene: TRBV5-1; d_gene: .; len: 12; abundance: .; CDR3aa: CASSLGLETQYF; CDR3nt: TGCGCCAGCAGCTTGGGGTTAGAGACCCAGTACTTC
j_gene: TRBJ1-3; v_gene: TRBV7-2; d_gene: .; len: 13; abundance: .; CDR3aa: CASSSLGGNTIYF; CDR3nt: TGTGCCAGCAGCTCCCTAGGGGGAAACACCATATATTTT
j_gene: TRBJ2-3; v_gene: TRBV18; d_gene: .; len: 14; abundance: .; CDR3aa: CASSPQQGGDTQYF; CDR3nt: TGTGCCAGCTCACCACAACAGGGAGGGGATACGCAGTATTTT
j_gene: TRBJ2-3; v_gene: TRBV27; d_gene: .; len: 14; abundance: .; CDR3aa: CASRLAGPTDTQYF; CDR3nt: TGTGCCAGCAGGCTGGCGGGGCCCACAGATACGCAGTATTTT
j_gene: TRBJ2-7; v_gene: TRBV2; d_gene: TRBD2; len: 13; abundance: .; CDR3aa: CASRLAGGYEQYF; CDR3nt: TGTGCCAGCCGACTAGCGGGGGGGTACGAGCAGTACTTC
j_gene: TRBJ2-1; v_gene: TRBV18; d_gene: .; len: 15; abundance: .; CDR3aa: CASSPGLRIYNEQFF; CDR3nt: TGTGCCAGCTCACCGGGGTTGAGGATATACAATGAGCAGTTCTTC
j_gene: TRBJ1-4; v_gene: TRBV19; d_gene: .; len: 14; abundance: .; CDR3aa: CASSISAANEKLFF; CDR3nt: TGTGCCAGTAGTATCAGCGCCGCCAATGAAAAACTGTTTTTT
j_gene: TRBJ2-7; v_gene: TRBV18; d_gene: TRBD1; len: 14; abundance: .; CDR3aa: CASSGGRGHYEQYF; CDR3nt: TGTGCCAGCTCAGGGGGTAGGGGGCACTACGAGCAGTACTTC
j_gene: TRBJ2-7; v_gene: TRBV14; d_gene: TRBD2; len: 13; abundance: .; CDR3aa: CASSQLAGGEQYF; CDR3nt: TGTGCCAGCAGCCAACTAGCGGGGGGTGAGCAGTACTTC
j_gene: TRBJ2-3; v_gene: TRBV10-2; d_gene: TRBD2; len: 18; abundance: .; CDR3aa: CASRMEGASGGARDTQYF; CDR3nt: TGCGCCAGCAGGATGGAAGGGGCTAGCGGGGGGGCTAGAGATACGCAGTATTTT
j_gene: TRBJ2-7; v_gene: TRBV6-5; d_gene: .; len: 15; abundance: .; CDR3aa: CASNTPTSGSYEQYF; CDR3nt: TGTGCCAGCAACACCCCCACTTCAGGGTCCTACGAGCAGTACTTC
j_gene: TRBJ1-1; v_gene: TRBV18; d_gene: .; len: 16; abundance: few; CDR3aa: CASSLASQDMNTEAFF; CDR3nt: TGTGCCAGCTCATTGGCTAGCCAGGACATGAACACTGAAGCTTTCTTT
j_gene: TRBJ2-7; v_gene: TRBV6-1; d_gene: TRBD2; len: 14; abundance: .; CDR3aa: CASRLGLASYEQYF; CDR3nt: TGTGCCAGCAGATTGGGACTAGCATCCTACGAGCAGTACTTC
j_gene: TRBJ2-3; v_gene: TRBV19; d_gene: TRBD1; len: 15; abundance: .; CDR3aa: CAWTSRGRPGATQYF; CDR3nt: TGTGCCTGGACCTCCAGGGGGCGACCAGGGGCTACGCAGTATTTT
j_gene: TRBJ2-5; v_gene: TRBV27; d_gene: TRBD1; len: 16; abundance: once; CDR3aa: CASRRTGGADFETQYF; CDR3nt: TGTGCCAGCAGAAGGACAGGGGGCGCGGATTTCGAGACCCAGTACTTC
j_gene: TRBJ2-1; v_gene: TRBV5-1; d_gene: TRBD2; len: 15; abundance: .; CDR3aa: CASRVAGGIYNEQFF; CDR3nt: TGCGCCAGCAGAGTAGCGGGGGGTATCTACAATGAGCAGTTCTTC
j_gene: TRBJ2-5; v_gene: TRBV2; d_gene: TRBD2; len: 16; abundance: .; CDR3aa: CASSEALAGLQETQYF; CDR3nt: TGTGCCAGCAGTGAAGCGCTAGCGGGCCTCCAAGAGACCCAGTACTTC
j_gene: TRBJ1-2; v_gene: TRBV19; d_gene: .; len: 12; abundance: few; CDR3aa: CASSIEGHGYTF; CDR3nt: TGTGCCAGTAGTATAGAGGGACATGGCTACACCTTC
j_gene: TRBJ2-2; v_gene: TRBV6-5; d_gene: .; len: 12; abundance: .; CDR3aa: CASSYSTGELFF; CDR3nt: TGTGCCAGCAGTTATTCAACCGGGGAGCTGTTTTTT
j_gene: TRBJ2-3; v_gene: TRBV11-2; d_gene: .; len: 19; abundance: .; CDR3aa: CASSPGDRGGGARTDTQYF; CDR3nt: TGTGCCAGCAGCCCCGGGGACAGGGGCGGGGGGGCACGCACAGATACGCAGTATTTT
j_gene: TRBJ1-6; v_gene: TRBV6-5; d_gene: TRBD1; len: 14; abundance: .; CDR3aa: CASKTGTIDSPLHF; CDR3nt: TGTGCCAGCAAGACAGGGACGATAGATTCACCCCTCCACTTT
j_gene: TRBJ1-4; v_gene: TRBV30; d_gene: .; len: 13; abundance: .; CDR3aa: CAWSVQGREKLFF; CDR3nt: TGTGCCTGGAGTGTACAGGGCAGGGAAAAACTGTTTTTT
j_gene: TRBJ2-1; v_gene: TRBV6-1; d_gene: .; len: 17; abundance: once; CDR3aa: CASSEWRGLGSYNEQFF; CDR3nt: TGTGCCAGCAGTGAATGGCGGGGGCTGGGGTCCTACAATGAGCAGTTCTTC
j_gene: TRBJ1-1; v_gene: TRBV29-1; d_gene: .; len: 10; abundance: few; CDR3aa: CSVGDTEAFF; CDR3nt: TGCAGCGTCGGGGACACTGAAGCTTTCTTT
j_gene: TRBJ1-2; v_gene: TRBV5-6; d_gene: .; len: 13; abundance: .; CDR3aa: CASSLGALEGYTF; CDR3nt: TGTGCCAGCAGCTTGGGGGCGTTGGAGGGCTACACCTTC
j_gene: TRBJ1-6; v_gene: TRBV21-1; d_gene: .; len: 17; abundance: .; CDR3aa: CASSKGVLGRPNSPLHF; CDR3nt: TGTGCCAGCAGCAAAGGGGTCTTGGGAAGGCCAAATTCACCCCTCCACTTT
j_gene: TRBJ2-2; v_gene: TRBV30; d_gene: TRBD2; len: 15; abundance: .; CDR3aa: CAWKGSGAYTGELFF; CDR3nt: TGTGCCTGGAAGGGTAGCGGGGCTTACACCGGGGAGCTGTTTTTT
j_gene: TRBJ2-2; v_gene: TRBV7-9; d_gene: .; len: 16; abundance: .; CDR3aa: CASSLVGGPSTGELFF; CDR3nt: TGTGCCAGCAGCTTAGTTGGGGGACCGAGCACCGGGGAGCTGTTTTTT
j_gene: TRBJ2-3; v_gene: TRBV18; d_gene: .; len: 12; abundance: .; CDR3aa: CASSPTTDTQYF; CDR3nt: TGTGCCAGCTCACCCACCACAGATACGCAGTATTTT
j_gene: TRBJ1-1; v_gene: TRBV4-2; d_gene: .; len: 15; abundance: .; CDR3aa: CASSQRMGLGTEAFF; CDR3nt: TGTGCCAGCAGCCAAAGAATGGGGTTGGGAACTGAAGCTTTCTTT